These 12 T cell receptor beta chains were all obtained from the same sample, sequenced in a study. Via MiXCR, TCRdb re-called the 5' RACE reads, giving one row per CDR3 protein. The repertoire consists of some 7,900 distinct CDR3 sequences, with roughly 52% occurring once and the leading ten covering less than 5%. Specimen: memory CD4+ T cells sorted from a lymph node. As for subset: memory CD4+ T cells, CD4+CD45RO+CD25-. The source is a female donor with breast cancer.

The V gene is TRBV27, the J gene TRBJ1-1; D uncertain. Per germline, CDR1 MNHEY and CDR2 SMNVEV (reference sequence). Trimming cost V 6 bases and J 0 bases, with 11 bases left between them. This CDR3 contains 14 residues. The CDR3 DNA reads as TGTGCCAGCAGCAGAGAGGGCCTGAACACTGAAGCTTTCTTT. Its translation: CASSREGLNTEAFF.

This clonotype was seen only a few times. The J gene is TRBJ2-2, the V gene TRBV10-3; TRBD2 might be the D (6 bases). Germline V lookup: CDR1 ENHRY, CDR2 SYGVKD. The length of the CDR3 is 13 residues. With 7 bases removed from V and 3 bases from J, the gap between germline ends came to 9 bases. The CDR3 region has the DNA TGTGCCATCAACGGGGAGGACACCGGGGAGCTGTTTTTT. Encoded protein: CAINGEDTGELFF.

V is TRBV11-2 and J is TRBJ2-7; maybe TRBD2 (5 bases). This CDR3 contains 13 residues. Germline loops: CDR1 SGHAT, CDR2 FQNNGV. The V end lost 3 bases, the J end lost 2 bases, and 8 bases lay between the germline ends. CDR3 sequence (DNA): TGTGCCAGCAGCTTCGAGCGGACCTACGAGCAGTACTTC. Protein: CASSFERTYEQYF.

This chain uses TRBV6-5 with TRBJ2-5; D unclear. Trimming stripped 5 bases from V and 4 bases from J, with 14 bases between. The CDR3 has 14 residues. Looked up from germline, CDR1 is MNHEY and CDR2 is SVGAGI. This CDR3 is CASSNGRWIETQYF. The CDR3 DNA reads TGTGCCAGCAGTAACGGACGCTGGATAGAGACCCAGTACTTC.

This clonotype was observed a few times. The chain uses TRBV12-5 and TRBJ2-5, with a weak D call TRBD2 (5 bases). Trimming pared 3 bases from V and 4 bases from J, leaving 9 bases between. The germline V gene has CDR1 LGHNT and CDR2 FRNRAP. This CDR3 has 13 amino acids. CDR3 sequence: CASGFDRGETQYF. CDR3 nucleotides: TGTGCTAGTGGTTTCGATCGGGGAGAGACCCAGTACTTC.

This clonotype was found once. This may be a read error, as it is one base from a much larger clone. This sequence joins TRBV18 and TRBJ2-7; D not resolved. The germline gives CDR1 KGHSH, CDR2 LQKENI. This CDR3 comprises 15 residues. CDR3 residues: CASSGTGTDIYEQHF. CDR3 in DNA: TGTGCCAGCTCAGGCACGGGCACTGACATCTACGAGCAGCACTTC.

V and J are TRBV12-3 or TRBV12-4 and TRBJ1-5, with D maybe TRBD1 (5 bases). This CDR3 is built from 16 residues. The V and J ends lost 5 bases and 2 bases respectively, with 16 bases between them. The CDR3 spells CASSPGTAGGNQPQHF. DNA of the CDR3: TGTGCCAGCAGTCCTGGGACGGCTGGGGGCAATCAGCCCCAGCATTTT.

The V call is TRBV12-3 or TRBV12-4, the J call TRBJ2-3; D possibly matches TRBD1 or TRBD2 (5 bases each). The CDR3 covers 14 residues. V was pared by 6 bases and J by 3 bases, with 13 bases between. Here the CDR3 reads CASSLEGTTDTQYF. DNA for the CDR3: TGTGCCAGCAGCCTTGAGGGGACGACAGATACGCAGTATTTT.

V and J are TRBV7-2 and TRBJ2-1; 8 nucleotides match TRBD2. Losses at the gene ends were 4 bases for V and 7 bases for J; bases not matched to a gene: 12. The CDR3 length is 16 residues. Per the germline V gene, CDR1 is SGHTA and CDR2 is FQGNSA. CDR3 region: CASSSPGLDPKNEQFF. The CDR3 coding sequence is TGTGCCAGCAGCTCACCGGGACTAGACCCTAAGAATGAGCAGTTCTTC.

The chain joins TRBV6-1 to TRBJ1-1, with unresolved D. The CDR3 has 12 residues. Germline CDR1 is MNHNS and CDR2 is SASEGT. V lost 3 bases and J lost 8, with 10 bases in between. The CDR3 DNA follows: TGTGCCAGCAGTGAGCTACAGAGAGAAGCTTTCTTT. It yields the protein CASSELQREAFF.

The chain carries TRBV27 and TRBJ1-5; a weak D match, TRBD1 (5 bases). CDR1 is MNHEY and CDR2 is SMNVEV in the germline V gene (reference sequence). V lost 4 bases and J lost 7, with 11 bases in between. The CDR3 is 13 residues long. The CDR3 nucleotides are TGTGCCAGCAGTTGGTCACGGGGCCAGCCCCAGCATTTT. Translation gives CASSWSRGQPQHF.

The chain joins TRBV7-9 to TRBJ2-7, with D unresolved. Germline V lookup: CDR1 SEHNR, CDR2 FQNEAQ (reference sequence). This CDR3 contains 12 residues. The V end was cut by 5 bases, the J end by 6 bases, with 11 bases between. CDR3 in amino acids: CASSPPVGEQYF. In DNA, the CDR3 is TGTGCCAGCAGCCCCCCGGTCGGCGAGCAGTACTTC.